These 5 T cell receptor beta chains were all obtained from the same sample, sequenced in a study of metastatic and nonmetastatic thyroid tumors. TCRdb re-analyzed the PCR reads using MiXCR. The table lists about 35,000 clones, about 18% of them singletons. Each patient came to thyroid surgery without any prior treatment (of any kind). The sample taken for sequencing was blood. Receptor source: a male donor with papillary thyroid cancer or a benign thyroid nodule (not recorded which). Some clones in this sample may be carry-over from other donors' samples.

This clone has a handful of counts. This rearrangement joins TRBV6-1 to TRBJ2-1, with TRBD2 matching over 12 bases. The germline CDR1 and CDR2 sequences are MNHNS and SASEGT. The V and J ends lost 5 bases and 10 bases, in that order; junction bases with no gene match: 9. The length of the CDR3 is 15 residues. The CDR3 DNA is TGTGCCAGCAGTCCGGGACTAGCGGGTGGGTTCGAGCAGTTCTTC. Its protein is CASSPGLAGGFEQFF.

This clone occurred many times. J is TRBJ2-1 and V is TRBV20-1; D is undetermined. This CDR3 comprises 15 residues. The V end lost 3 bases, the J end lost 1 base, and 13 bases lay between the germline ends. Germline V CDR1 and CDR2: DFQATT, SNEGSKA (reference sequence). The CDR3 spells CSARSPRSSYNEQFF. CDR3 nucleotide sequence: TGCAGTGCTAGGAGCCCCCGCAGTTCCTACAATGAGCAGTTCTTC.

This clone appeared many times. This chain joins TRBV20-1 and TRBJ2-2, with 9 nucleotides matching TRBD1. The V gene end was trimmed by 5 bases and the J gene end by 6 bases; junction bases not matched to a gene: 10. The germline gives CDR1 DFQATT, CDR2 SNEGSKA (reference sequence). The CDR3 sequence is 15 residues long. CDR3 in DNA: TGCAGTGCTTTAAAACAGGGGGCGCCATCCGGGGAGCTGTTTTTT. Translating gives CSALKQGAPSGELFF.

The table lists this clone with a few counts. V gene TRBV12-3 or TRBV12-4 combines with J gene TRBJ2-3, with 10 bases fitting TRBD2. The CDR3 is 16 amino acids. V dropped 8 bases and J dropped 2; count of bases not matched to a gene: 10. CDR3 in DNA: TGTGCCAGCCATAGCGGGGGGCCCGACCTCACAGATACGCAGTATTTT. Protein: CASHSGGPDLTDTQYF.

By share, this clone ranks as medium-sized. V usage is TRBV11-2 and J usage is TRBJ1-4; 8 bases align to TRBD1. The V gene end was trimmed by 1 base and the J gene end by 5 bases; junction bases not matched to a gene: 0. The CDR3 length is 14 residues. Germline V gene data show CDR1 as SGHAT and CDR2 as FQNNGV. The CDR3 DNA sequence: TGTGCCAGCAGCTTAGGACAGGGGAATGAAAAACTGTTTTTT. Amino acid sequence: CASSLGQGNEKLFF.